Each of the 24 T cell receptor beta chains below was sequenced from the same sample in a study of OX40 agonist ivuxolimab in advanced cancers. The data were produced by immunoSEQ multiplex PCR, yet TCRdb's version contains in-frame clones alone and is incomplete. The sample consists of under 40,000 clones, over 80% of them appearing once. Sequences were derived from CD4+ or CD8+ T cells sorted from blood, sampled in a trial of the OX40 agonist ivuxolimab. These receptors all stem from an adult with an advanced solid tumor such as melanoma, head and neck, liver or kidney cancer.

The chain recombines TRBV18 with TRBJ1-2, with 8 bases fitting TRBD1. V lost 3 bases and J lost 7; bases outside the gene matches: 13. The CDR3 covers 16 residues. From germline, CDR1 is KGHSH and CDR2 LQKENI. In DNA form, the CDR3 reads TGTGCCAGCTCACCCCACGGGGTGGGACAGGACCGTGGCTACACCTTC. Translated: CASSPHGVGQDRGYTF.

V gene TRBV2 combines with J gene TRBJ2-2; D not certain. The germline V gene encodes CDR1 SNHLY and CDR2 FYNNEI. The CDR3 runs to 15 residues. Trimming took 1 base from V and 6 from J, leaving 12 bases between them. The CDR3 protein is CASSEGRTAPGELFF. CDR3 DNA: TGTGCCAGCAGTGAAGGCCGGACGGCCCCCGGGGAGCTGTTTTTT.

This chain uses TRBV25-1 with TRBJ1-6; no clear D gene. This CDR3 is 12 amino acids long. V lost 0 bases and J 9 bases, leaving 3 bases between the germline ends. Germline values: CDR1 MGHDK, CDR2 SYGVNS. Here the CDR3 DNA reads TGTGCCAGCAGTGAATACCGTTCACCCCTCCACTTT. This sequence encodes CASSEYRSPLHF.

J is TRBJ2-1 and V is TRBV11-2, with 7 bases aligning to TRBD2. Germline trimming cut 0 bases from V and 10 bases from J; bases unmatched to any gene: 6. Germline lookup yields CDR1 SGHAT and CDR2 FQNNGV. The CDR3 is made up of 14 amino acids. The CDR3 reads CASSLEATSSEQFF. The CDR3 DNA follows: TGTGCCAGCAGCTTAGAAGCGACTAGCAGCGAGCAGTTCTTC.

The V call is TRBV19, the J call TRBJ1-6, with 7 bases identical to TRBD1. CDR3 size: 16 residues. Per germline, CDR1 LNHDA and CDR2 SQIVND (reference sequence). Unmatched junction bases numbered 8, after V lost 5 bases and J lost 4 bases. The CDR3 sequence is CASSPGTVFYNSPLHF. The DNA of the CDR3 is TGTGCCAGTAGTCCCGGGACAGTGTTTTATAATTCACCCCTCCACTTT.

The chain employs TRBV27 and TRBJ2-1; unclear D gene. CDR1 and CDR2 from the germline V gene are MNHEY and SMNVEV (reference sequence). The CDR3 extends over 13 amino acids. Between the trimmed V and J ends, which lost 6 bases and 9 bases, there was a span of 15 bases. CDR3 protein: CASSPNETGEQFF. The CDR3 region has the DNA TGTGCCAGCAGCCCCAACGAAACTGGTGAGCAGTTCTTC.

The V call is TRBV5-5, the J call TRBJ2-7; D ambiguous. CDR1 SGHKS and CDR2 YYEKEE come from the germline V gene (reference sequence). This CDR3 has 12 residues. Trimming cost V 4 bases and J 3 bases, with 8 bases left between them. The CDR3 DNA is TGTGCCAGCAGCCTAACCCACTACGAGCAGTACTTC. It codes for CASSLTHYEQYF.

The chain has TRBV5-5 and TRBJ1-1, with D hard to call. This CDR3 comprises 15 residues. Germline values: CDR1 SGHKS, CDR2 YYEKEE (reference sequence). V was pared by 1 base and J by 0 bases, with 10 bases between. In DNA, the CDR3 is TGTGCCAGCAGCTTGCTCGGTCATTTGAACACTGAAGCTTTCTTT. Translation gives CASSLLGHLNTEAFF.

This clone was counted once. The V and J genes are TRBV5-6 and TRBJ2-2; D ambiguous. The CDR3 is made up of 13 amino acids. V was cut by 0 bases and J by 1 base, with 1 base left in between. CDR1 SGHDT and CDR2 YYEEEE come from the germline V gene. The CDR3 sequence: CASSLGNTGELFF. The CDR3 coding sequence is TGTGCCAGCAGCTTGGGGAACACCGGGGAGCTGTTTTTT.

The chain combines TRBV2 with TRBJ1-5; D is unresolved. CDR3 length: 16 residues. Trimming stripped 5 bases from V and 0 bases from J, with 14 bases between. CDR1 and CDR2 (germline): SNHLY, FYNNEI. The CDR3 protein is CASSLAKVDSNQPQHF. Here the CDR3 DNA reads TGTGCCAGCAGTCTAGCCAAAGTCGATAGCAATCAGCCCCAGCATTTT.

The chain employs TRBV27 and TRBJ2-7; TRBD1 aligns across 8 bases. Germline trimming cut 3 bases from V and 2 bases from J; bases unmatched to any gene: 3. This CDR3 spans 14 amino acids. The germline V gene has CDR1 MNHEY and CDR2 SMNVEV (reference sequence). The CDR3 DNA reads TGTGCCAGCAGTTTTCTACAGGGGGCCTACGAGCAGTACGTC. Its translation: CASSFLQGAYEQYV.

The chain couples TRBV7-3 to TRBJ2-5, with D unresolved. This CDR3 contains 15 residues. Germline V lookup: CDR1 SGHTA, CDR2 FQGTGA. The germline V and J ends were trimmed by 0 bases and 5 bases, with 13 bases remaining between them. As DNA, the CDR3 is TGTGCCAGCAGCTTAACGGGCCTACCTTGGGAGACCCAGTACTTC. Its translation is CASSLTGLPWETQYF. The full variable domain, rest sourced from reference TRBV7-3 and TRBJ2-5, is GAGVSQTPSNKVTEKGKYVELRCDPISGHTALYWYRQSLGQGPEFLIYFQGTGAADDSGLPNDRFFAVRPEGSVSTLKIQRTERGDSAVYLCASSLTGLPWETQYFGPGTRLLVL.

V gene TRBV2 combines with J gene TRBJ2-7; D remains unclear. Trimming pared 4 bases from V and 2 bases from J, leaving 6 bases between. Germline V gene lookup returns CDR1 SNHLY and CDR2 FYNNEI. This CDR3 has 12 residues. The CDR3 sequence is CASSGQTYEQYV. The CDR3 region has the DNA TGTGCCAGCAGTGGGCAGACCTACGAGCAGTACGTC.

The rearrangement uses TRBV27 and TRBJ1-1; D may be TRBD1 (6 bases). From germline, CDR1 is MNHEY and CDR2 SMNVEV (reference sequence). The V gene lost 6 bases and the J gene lost 1 base, with 9 bases spanning the gap. The CDR3 consists of 13 residues. The CDR3 DNA follows: TGTGCCAGCAGAACCAGGGGGAACACTGAAGCTTTCTTT. Translation gives CASRTRGNTEAFF.

The rearrangement joins TRBV5-1 to TRBJ1-1, with 9 bases fitting TRBD1. With V trimmed by 0 bases and J by 3 bases, 3 bases remained unmatched. The CDR3 runs 15 residues. Germline-derived CDR1 and CDR2 are SGHRS and YFSETQ. CDR3 DNA sequence: TGCGCCAGCAGCTTGGAGGGACAGGGAGACACTGAAGCTTTCTTT. Protein sequence: CASSLEGQGDTEAFF.

The DNA of the CDR3 is TGCGCCAGCAGCTTGGCTTTTCGGCAACTTAATTCACCCCTCCACTTT. Its protein is CASSLAFRQLNSPLHF. The rearrangement joins TRBV5-1 to TRBJ1-6, with D hard to call. The V end was cut by 0 bases, the J end by 6 bases, with 13 bases between. The CDR3 has 16 amino acids. Germline loops: CDR1 SGHRS, CDR2 YFSETQ.

The chain uses TRBV28 and TRBJ2-1; D tentatively fits TRBD1 or TRBD2 (5 bases each). The CDR3 has 14 amino acids. V was pared by 4 bases and J by 4 bases, with 11 bases between. The germline V gene has CDR1 MDHEN and CDR2 SYDVKM. The CDR3 loop is CASSWPGRYNEQFF. In DNA form, the CDR3 reads TGTGCCAGCAGTTGGCCGGGACGGTACAATGAGCAGTTCTTC.

The CDR3 DNA is TGTGCCAGCTCAGCTACAGGGGGTGGCACTGAAGCTTTCTTT. Protein product: CASSATGGGTEAFF. This sequence joins TRBV18 and TRBJ1-1; 8 bases fit TRBD1. V dropped 5 bases and J dropped 4; count of bases not matched to a gene: 6. CDR1 is KGHSH and CDR2 is LQKENI in the germline V gene. The CDR3 has 14 residues.

This clone is large. This chain joins TRBV7-9 and TRBJ2-3, with 7 bases aligning to TRBD2. Trimming took 5 bases from V and 3 from J; bases not matched to a gene: 14. Germline CDR1 is SEHNR and CDR2 is FQNEAQ (reference sequence). The CDR3 loop spans 17 amino acids. The CDR3 DNA sequence: TGTGCCAGCAGCCCCCTAGGGAGGGGCGGGGGAACAGATACGCAGTATTTT. This gives the protein CASSPLGRGGGTDTQYF. Combining the CDR3 with reference TRBV7-9 and TRBJ2-3 gives the whole variable domain DTGVSQNPRHKITKRGQNVTFRCDPISEHNRLYWYRQTLGQGPEFLTYFQNEAQLEKSRLLSDRFSAERPKGSFSTLEIQRTEQGDSAMYLCASSPLGRGGGTDTQYFGPGTRLTVL.

J is TRBJ1-5 and V is TRBV4-2; D might be TRBD1 (6 bases). V shed 0 bases and J shed 4 bases, with 7 bases lying between them. The CDR3 has 14 residues. Germline V gives CDR1 LGHNA, CDR2 YNFKEQ. CDR3 in DNA: TGTGCCAGCAGCCAAGATAGGGGGAATCAGCCCCAGCATTTT. Amino acids: CASSQDRGNQPQHF.

CDR3 coding DNA: TGCAGCGTTGTGACAGCGCCCTATGGCTACACCTTC. Its translation is CSVVTAPYGYTF. The genes are TRBV29-1 and TRBJ1-2; the D gene is possibly TRBD1 (5 bases). The CDR3 sequence is 12 residues long. V lost 4 bases and J 4 bases, leaving 10 bases between the germline ends. CDR1 and CDR2 (germline): SQVTM, ANQGSEA.

V and J are TRBV27 and TRBJ2-3, with 9 bases aligning to TRBD1. The CDR3 length is 15 residues. CDR1 is MNHEY and CDR2 is SMNVEV in the germline V gene (reference sequence). Unmatched junction bases numbered 7, after V lost 4 bases and J lost 5 bases. DNA for the CDR3: TGTGCCAGCAGTTCCACAGGGGGCCGAGGAGATACGCAGTATTTT. Translating gives CASSSTGGRGDTQYF.

CDR3 DNA sequence: TGTGCCAGCAGTTATTCAGGAAACTACGAGCAGTACGTC. Its protein is CASSYSGNYEQYV. The chain has TRBV28 and TRBJ2-7; the D is unclear. Trimming removed 4 bases at V and 3 bases at J, with 10 bases between. Per germline, CDR1 MDHEN and CDR2 SYDVKM. CDR3 length: 13 residues.

This rearrangement joins TRBV4-1 to TRBJ2-6; D gene uncertain. V was trimmed by 1 base and J by 0 bases, leaving 16 bases between them. Germline assignment: CDR1 MGHRA and CDR2 YSYEKL. There are 19 residues in the CDR3. Written as DNA, the CDR3 is TGCGCCAGCAGCCAAGTATGGGGTCCAACACTCTCTGGGGCCAACGTCCTGACTTTC. Translating gives CASSQVWGPTLSGANVLTF.